This TCR beta chain stems from a study of spatial heterogeneity in lung cancer. The time point denotes: sample taken at primary tumor resection. Frozen PBMC, nontumor lung or tumor provided whole RNA, which was sequenced unsorted. This CDR3 is 13 amino acids long. V lost 5 bases to trimming and J lost 1 base; unmatched junction nucleotides: 1. Germline V lookup: CDR1 ENHRY, CDR2 SYGVKD. TCRdb used MiXCR to reprocess the 5' RACE reads, holding one entry per CDR3 protein. The table lists some 70,000 distinct CDR3 sequences, 13% of them singletons. The source was PBMCs, collected at surgery. The rearrangement joins TRBV10-3 to TRBJ1-1; 7 positions agree with TRBD1. The TCR sequence derives from a male donor with early-stage non-small cell lung cancer. The CDR3 DNA follows: TGTGCCATCAGTCCAGGGGGGAACACTGAAGCTTTCTTT. As protein: CAISPGGNTEAFF.